The T cell receptor (beta chain) under discussion was sequenced for a study of cytomegalovirus exposure and HLA in healthy donors. The germline V gene has CDR1 ENHRY and CDR2 SYGVKD. The V gene end was trimmed by 1 base and the J gene end by 10 bases; junction bases not matched to a gene: 3. The CDR3 extends over 13 amino acids. Produced via immunoSEQ multiplex PCR; TCRdb's table is partial and in-frame only. The sample includes about 110,000 clones, about nine tenths of them seen just once. The sequenced sample was PBMCs. This sequence was found in a woman between 18 and 29 years old in good health and CMV-seronegative. The chain joins TRBV10-3 to TRBJ2-1; TRBD2 aligns across 8 bases. CDR3 amino acids: CAISEFSGIEQFF. Here the CDR3 DNA reads TGTGCCATCAGTGAGTTTAGCGGGATAGAGCAGTTCTTC.